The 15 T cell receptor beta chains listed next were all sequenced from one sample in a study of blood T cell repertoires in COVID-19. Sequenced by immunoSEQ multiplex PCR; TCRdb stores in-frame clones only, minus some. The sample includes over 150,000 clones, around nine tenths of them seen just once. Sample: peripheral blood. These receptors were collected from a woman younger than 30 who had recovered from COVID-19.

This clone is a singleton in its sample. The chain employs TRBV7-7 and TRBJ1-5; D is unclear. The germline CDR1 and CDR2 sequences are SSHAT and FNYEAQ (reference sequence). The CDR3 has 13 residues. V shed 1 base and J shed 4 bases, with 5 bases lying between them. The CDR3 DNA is TGTGCCAGCAGCTTAGGTCCGAATCAGCCCCAGCATTTT. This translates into CASSLGPNQPQHF.

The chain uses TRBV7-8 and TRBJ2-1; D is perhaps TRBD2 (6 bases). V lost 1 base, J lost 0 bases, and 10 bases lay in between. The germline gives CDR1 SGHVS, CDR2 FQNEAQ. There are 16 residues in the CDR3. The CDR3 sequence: CASSLDSGPSYNEQFF. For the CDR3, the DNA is TGTGCCAGCAGCTTAGATAGCGGCCCCTCCTACAATGAGCAGTTCTTC.

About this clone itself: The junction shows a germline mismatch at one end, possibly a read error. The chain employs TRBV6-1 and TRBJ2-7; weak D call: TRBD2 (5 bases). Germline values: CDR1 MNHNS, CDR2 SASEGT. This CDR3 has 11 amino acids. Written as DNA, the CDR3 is TGTGCCAGCAGTGATGGGAGTCTGCGGCACTTC. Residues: CASSDGSLRHF.

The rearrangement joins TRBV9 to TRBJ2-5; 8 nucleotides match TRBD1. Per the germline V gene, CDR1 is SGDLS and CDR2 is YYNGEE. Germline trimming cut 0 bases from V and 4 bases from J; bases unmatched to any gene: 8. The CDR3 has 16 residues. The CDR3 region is CASSVGAGGIGETQYF. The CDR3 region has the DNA TGTGCCAGCAGCGTAGGGGCAGGGGGCATAGGAGAGACCCAGTACTTC.

CDR3: CASSLEENYGYTF. Here the CDR3 DNA reads TGCGCCAGCAGCCTAGAGGAGAACTATGGCTACACCTTC. The chain uses TRBV4-1 and TRBJ1-2; D remains ambiguous. The CDR3 is 13 residues long. The germline gives CDR1 MGHRA, CDR2 YSYEKL. With 4 bases removed from V and 2 bases from J, the gap between germline ends came to 8 bases.

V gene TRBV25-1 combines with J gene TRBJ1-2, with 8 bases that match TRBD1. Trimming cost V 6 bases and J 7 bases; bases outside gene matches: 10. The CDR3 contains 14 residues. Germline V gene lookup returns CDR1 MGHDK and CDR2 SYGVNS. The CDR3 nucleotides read TGTGCCAGCAGCCCCCCCGGGACAGGAGCTGGCTACACCTTC. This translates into CASSPPGTGAGYTF.

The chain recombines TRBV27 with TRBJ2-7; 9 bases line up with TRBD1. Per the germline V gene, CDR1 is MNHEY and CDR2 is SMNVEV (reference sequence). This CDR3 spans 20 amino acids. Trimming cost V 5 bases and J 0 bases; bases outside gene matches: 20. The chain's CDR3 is CASSPLKLFRPGQGSYEQYF. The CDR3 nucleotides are TGTGCCAGCAGTCCCCTAAAACTCTTCAGGCCGGGACAGGGCTCCTACGAGCAGTACTTC.

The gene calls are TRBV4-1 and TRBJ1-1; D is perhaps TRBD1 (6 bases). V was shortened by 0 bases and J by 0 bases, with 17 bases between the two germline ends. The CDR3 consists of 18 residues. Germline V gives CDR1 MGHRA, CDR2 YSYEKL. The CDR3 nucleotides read TGCGCCAGCAGCCAAGAAGGGACACCCGTAAGCATGAACACTGAAGCTTTCTTT. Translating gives CASSQEGTPVSMNTEAFF.

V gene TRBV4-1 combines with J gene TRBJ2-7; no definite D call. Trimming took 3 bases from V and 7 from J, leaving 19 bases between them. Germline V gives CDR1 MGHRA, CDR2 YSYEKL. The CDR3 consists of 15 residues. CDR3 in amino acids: CASSQMPGPTEEQYV. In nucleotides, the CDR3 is TGCGCCAGCAGCCAGATGCCGGGTCCAACGGAGGAGCAGTACGTC.

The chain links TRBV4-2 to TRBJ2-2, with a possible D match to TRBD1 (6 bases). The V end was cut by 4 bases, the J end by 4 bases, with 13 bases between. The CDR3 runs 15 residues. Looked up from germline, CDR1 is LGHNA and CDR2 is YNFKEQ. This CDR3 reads CASSLPGQLTGELFF. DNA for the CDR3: TGTGCCAGCAGCCTACCGGGACAACTCACCGGGGAGCTGTTTTTT.

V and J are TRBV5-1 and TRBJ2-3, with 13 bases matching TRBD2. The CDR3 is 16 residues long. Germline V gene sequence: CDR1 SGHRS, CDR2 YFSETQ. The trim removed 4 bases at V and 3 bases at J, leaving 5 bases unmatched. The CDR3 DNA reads TGCGCCAGCAGCAAGGGACTAGCGGGGTTGACAGATACGCAGTATTTT. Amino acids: CASSKGLAGLTDTQYF.

The CDR3, as DNA: TGCGCCAGCAGACAGGGTCCCCAGGGGGACACCGGGGAGCTGTTTTTT. Its protein product is CASRQGPQGDTGELFF. The chain recombines TRBV4-1 with TRBJ2-2, with TRBD1 identical over 7 bases. This CDR3 has 16 amino acids. Germline V gives CDR1 MGHRA, CDR2 YSYEKL. The V and J ends lost 6 bases and 3 bases, in that order; junction bases with no gene match: 10.

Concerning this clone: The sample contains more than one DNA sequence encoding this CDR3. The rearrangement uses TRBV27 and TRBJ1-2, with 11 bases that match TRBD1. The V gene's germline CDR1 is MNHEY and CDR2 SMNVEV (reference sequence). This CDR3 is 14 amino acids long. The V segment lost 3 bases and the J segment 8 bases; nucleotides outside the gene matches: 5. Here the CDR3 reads CASSFVDRGHGYTF. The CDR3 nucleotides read TGTGCCAGCAGTTTCGTGGACAGGGGGCACGGCTACACCTTC.

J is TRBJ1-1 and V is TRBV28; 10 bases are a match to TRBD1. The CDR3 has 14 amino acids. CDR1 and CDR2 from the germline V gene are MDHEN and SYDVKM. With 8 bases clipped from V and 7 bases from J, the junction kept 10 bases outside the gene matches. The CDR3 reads CASGETGGLFEAFF. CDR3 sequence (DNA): TGTGCCAGCGGGGAGACAGGGGGCCTTTTTGAAGCTTTCTTT.

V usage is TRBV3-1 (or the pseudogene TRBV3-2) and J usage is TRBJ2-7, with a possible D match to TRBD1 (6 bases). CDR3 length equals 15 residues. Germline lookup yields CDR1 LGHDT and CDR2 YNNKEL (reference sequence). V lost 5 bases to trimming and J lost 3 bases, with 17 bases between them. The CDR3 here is CASSVRPGDNYEQYV. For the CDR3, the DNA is TGTGCCAGCAGCGTTCGCCCCGGGGACAACTACGAGCAGTACGTC.